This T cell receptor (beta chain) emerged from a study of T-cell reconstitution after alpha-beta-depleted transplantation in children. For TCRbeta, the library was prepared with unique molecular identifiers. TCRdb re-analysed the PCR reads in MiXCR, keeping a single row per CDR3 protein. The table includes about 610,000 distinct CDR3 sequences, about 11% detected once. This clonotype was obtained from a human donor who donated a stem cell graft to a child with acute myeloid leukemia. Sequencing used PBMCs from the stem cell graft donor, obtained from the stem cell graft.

As DNA, the CDR3 is TGCGCCAGCAGCTCCGGACAGGGGCTGGGCTATGGCTACACCTTC. Its translation is CASSSGQGLGYGYTF. The rearrangement uses TRBV5-1 and TRBJ1-2, with 9 bases matching TRBD1. The CDR3 totals 15 residues. CDR1 is SGHRS and CDR2 is YFSETQ in the germline V gene. V trimming: 3 bases; J trimming: 4 bases; junction bases outside the gene matches: 7.